This T cell receptor beta chain was profiled in a study of neurological immune-mediated disorders. cDNA was made by 5'RACE with 10-nucleotide random UMIs. TCRdb passed the 5' RACE reads through MiXCR, listing each CDR3 protein once. The repertoire holds 14,000 or so distinct CDR3 sequences, with over 10% as singletons. The sorted-subset TCR libraries were prepared using 850,000 to 1,000,000 CD4+ or CD8+ T cells as the starting material. The CDR3 runs 13 residues. Germline CDR1 and CDR2: KGHDR and SFDVKD. V shed 3 bases and J shed 6 bases, with 8 bases lying between them. This clonotype has ten or more counts.

Sequencing used CD8+ T cells from blood. The chain employs TRBV24-1 and TRBJ2-1; D unresolved. This sequence was found in a female donor with HTLV-1-associated myelopathy (HAM/TSP). DNA for the CDR3: TGTGCCACCAGTGATCCCTCCGGCAATGAGCAGTTCTTC. It specifies CATSDPSGNEQFF.